This is a list of T cell receptor beta chains from one sample in a study of blood T cell repertoires in COVID-19. Repertoires were generated with immunoSEQ multiplex PCR, while TCRdb's copy carries only in-frame clones and drops some. There are roughly 28,000 clones in the sample; about 90% occur only once, and approximately 2.6% lies in the top ten. Sequencing input: peripheral blood. The receptors originated from a human donor in a cohort sampled during active COVID-19. Each CDR3 is given with its conserved first and last residue.

j_call v_call cdr3_aa
TRBJ2-6 TRBV5-6 CASSLEHSGANVLTF
TRBJ1-4 TRBV5-1 CASSFTTGEYEKLFF
TRBJ2-3 TRBV5-6 CASSPGQATDTQYF
TRBJ1-2 TRBV11-2 CASSLRDSSNYGYTF
TRBJ1-6 TRBV2 CASARLNSPLHF
TRBJ2-4 TRBV2 CASSPGLAGAKNIQYF
TRBJ1-2 TRBV11-2 CASSLDLAHGYTF
TRBJ2-5 TRBV19 CASSMMFGQGKETQYF
TRBJ2-7 TRBV28 CASSLYGISTYEQYF
TRBJ2-2 TRBV21-1 CASSIGTSGELFF
TRBJ2-1 TRBV18 CASSGQGNYNEQFF
TRBJ2-3 TRBV30 CAWRGARTDTQYF
TRBJ2-3 TRBV5-1 CASSLEVAENTDTQYF
TRBJ1-4 TRBV11-2 CASSSPGQGSKLFF
TRBJ2-2 TRBV5-1 CASSRFGTSDTGELFF
TRBJ1-2 TRBV6-5 CASRRTGGNYGYTF
TRBJ2-1 TRBV13 CASSLATRGRRGNEQFF
TRBJ1-5 TRBV19 CASYGGSGNQPQHF
TRBJ1-2 TRBV6-2/TRBV6-3 CASSYIGQTYGYTF
TRBJ1-6 TRBV28 CASSAGTVNSPLHF
TRBJ2-1 TRBV6-4 CASSESAGWNSNEQFF
TRBJ2-7 TRBV13 CASSSRRDYKYEQYF
TRBJ2-6 TRBV6-5 CASSWGSGANVLTF
TRBJ1-1 TRBV6-5 CASRMGREGKAFF
TRBJ2-5 TRBV6-6 CASTNGGTTLQTQYF
TRBJ1-2 TRBV5-1 CASSLEPGDGYTF